This TCR beta chain was found in a study of long-term antiretroviral therapy in people with HIV. At least two post-ART and at least one pre-ART PBMC sample were available for each donor. This was the immunoSEQ v3.0 assay at survey level. Measured with immunoSEQ multiplex PCR; TCRdb has only the in-frame clones, and not every one. The table has fewer than 8,500 clones, 73% seen once. Remarks on this clone: Antigen specificity is unknown.

Trimming removed 5 bases from V and 4 bases from J, with 9 bases in between. This CDR3 is 13 amino acids long. Germline V gene data show CDR1 as SGHAT and CDR2 as FQNNGV. Notes on the study in general: The data indicate that diversity increased after ART but remained below transplant donor controls. Repertoires in HIV (unlike those of controls) had narrower CDR3 length ranges.

This chain connects TRBV11-2 to TRBJ1-5; the D is unclear. The source was unsorted PBMCs, collected 0.2 years after starting antiretroviral therapy. This TCR was sampled from a man aged 35 to 55 with HIV. CDR3 DNA: TGTGCCAGCAGCCTCGACGGAAATCAGCCCCAGCATTTT. It is translated as CASSLDGNQPQHF.